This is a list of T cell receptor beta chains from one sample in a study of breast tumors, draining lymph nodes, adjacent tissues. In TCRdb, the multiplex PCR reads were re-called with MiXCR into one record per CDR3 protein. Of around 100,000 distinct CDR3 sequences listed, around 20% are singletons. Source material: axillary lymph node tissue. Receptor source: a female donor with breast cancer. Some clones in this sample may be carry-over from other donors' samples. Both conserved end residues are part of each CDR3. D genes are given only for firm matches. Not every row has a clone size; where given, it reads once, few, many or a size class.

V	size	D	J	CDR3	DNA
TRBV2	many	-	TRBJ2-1	CASSWRNEQFF	TGTGCCAGCAGTTGGAGAAATGAGCAGTTCTTC
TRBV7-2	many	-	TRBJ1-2	CASSLAGLNYGYTF	TGTGCCAGCAGCTTAGCCGGGCTTAACTATGGCTACACCTTC
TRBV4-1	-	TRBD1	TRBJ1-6	CASSHPGTGDNSPLHF	TGCGCCAGCAGCCACCCCGGGACAGGGGATAATTCACCCCTCCACTTT
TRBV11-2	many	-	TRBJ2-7	CASANYEQYF	TGTGCCAGCGCTAATTACGAGCAGTACTTC
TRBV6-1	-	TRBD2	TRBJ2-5	CASSGRWLPTSGRGETQYF	TGTGCCAGCAGTGGCCGGTGGTTACCGACTAGCGGGAGAGGGGAGACCCAGTACTTC
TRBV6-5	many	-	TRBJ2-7	CASTLRANSYEQYF	TGTGCCAGCACCCTCAGGGCCAACTCCTACGAGCAGTACTTC
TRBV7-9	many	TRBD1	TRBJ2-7	CASSLVWGQAYEQYF	TGTGCCAGCAGCTTAGTTTGGGGACAGGCCTACGAGCAGTACTTC
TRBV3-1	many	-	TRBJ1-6	CASSQREGRSPLHF	TGTGCCAGCAGCCAAAGGGAGGGAAGGTCACCCCTCCACTTT
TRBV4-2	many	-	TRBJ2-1	CASSQLGGIFNEQFF	TGTGCCAGCAGCCAACTCGGGGGAATCTTCAATGAGCAGTTCTTC
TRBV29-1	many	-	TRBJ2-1	CSVSKGYEQFF	TGCAGCGTCTCAAAGGGCTATGAGCAGTTCTTC
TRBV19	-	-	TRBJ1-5	CASSAARRHQPQHF	TGTGCCAGTAGTGCTGCCAGGCGCCATCAGCCCCAGCATTTT
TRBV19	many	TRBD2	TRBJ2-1	CASSMYPLAGGVRVYNEQFF	TGTGCCAGTAGTATGTACCCACTAGCGGGAGGTGTCCGAGTCTACAATGAGCAGTTCTTC
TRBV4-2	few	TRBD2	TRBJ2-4	CASSQESSGGLQNIQYF	TGTGCCAGCAGCCAAGAATCGTCGGGGGGACTACAAAACATTCAGTACTTC
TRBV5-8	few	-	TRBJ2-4	CASSRREVSLQYF	TGTGCCAGCAGCCGAAGGGAAGTAAGCCTTCAGTACTTC
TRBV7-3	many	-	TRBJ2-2	CASSLNGRGELFF	TGTGCCAGCAGCTTAAACGGACGTGGGGAGCTGTTTTTT
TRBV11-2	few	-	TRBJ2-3	CASSPHTDTQYF	TGTGCCAGCAGCCCCCACACGGATACGCAGTATTTT
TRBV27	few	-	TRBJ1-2	CASSSPGTANYGYTF	TGTGCCAGCAGTTCCCCCGGGACGGCGAACTATGGCTACACCTTC
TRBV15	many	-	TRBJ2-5	CATSRDYQETQYF	TGTGCCACCAGCAGGGACTACCAAGAGACCCAGTACTTC
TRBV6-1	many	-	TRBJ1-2	CASSETWLSGYGYTF	TGTGCCAGCAGTGAAACCTGGTTGAGCGGATATGGCTACACCTTC
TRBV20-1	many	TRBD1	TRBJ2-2	CSATGTGVSTGELFF	TGCAGTGCTACCGGGACAGGGGTATCCACCGGGGAGCTGTTTTTT
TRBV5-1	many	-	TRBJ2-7	CASSLGGPSYEQYF	TGCGCCAGCAGCTTAGGCGGGCCGAGCTACGAGCAGTACTTC
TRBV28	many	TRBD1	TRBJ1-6	CASRETGYNSPLHF	TGTGCCAGCCGGGAGACAGGGTACAATTCACCCCTCCACTTT
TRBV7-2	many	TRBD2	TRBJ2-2	CASSRDYPGRFGELFF	TGTGCCAGCAGCCGGGACTATCCTGGCCGCTTCGGGGAGCTGTTTTTT
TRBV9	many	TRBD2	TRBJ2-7	CASSRRGTSGGYEQYF	TGTGCCAGCAGCAGAAGAGGGACTAGCGGGGGATACGAGCAGTACTTC
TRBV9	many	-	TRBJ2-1	CASSVGGRNEQFF	TGTGCCAGCAGCGTAGGAGGGAGGAATGAGCAGTTCTTC
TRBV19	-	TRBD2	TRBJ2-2	CANTTGLAGGAGELFF	TGTGCCAATACCACGGGACTAGCGGGAGGAGCCGGGGAGCTGTTTTTT
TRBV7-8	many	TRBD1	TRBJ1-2	CASSPGGQHTF	TGTGCCAGCAGCCCAGGGGGACAGCACACCTTC